A single sample is the source of the 19 T cell receptor beta chains below, sequenced in a study of human T cells and chemical hapten exposure. TCRdb fed the RACE reads into MiXCR, producing one record per CDR3 protein. The data hold roughly 150,000 distinct CDR3 sequences, with 25% to 35% observed a single time. Time point reported: patch test 3, about 24 weeks after DPC sensitization. The treatment: therapeutic diphenylcyclopropenone sensitization with weekly scalp DPC. The sequencing here drew on whole blood, taken in connection with sensitization to the hapten diphenylcyclopropenone (DPC). These receptors all stem from a woman under 30 with alopecia areata. Some clones in this sample may be carry-over from other donors' samples.

This clonotype was counted a few times. This chain joins TRBV4-2 and TRBJ2-3, with D perhaps TRBD1 or TRBD2 (5 bases each). The CDR3 has 14 residues. Germline lookup yields CDR1 LGHNA and CDR2 YNFKEQ. V was pared by 4 bases and J by 2 bases, with 10 bases between. The CDR3 nucleotides are TGTGCCAGCAGCCGAGGGGAGTCCACAGATACGCAGTATTTT. Residues: CASSRGESTDTQYF.

This clonotype was observed many times. This chain links TRBV29-1 with TRBJ2-5, with D possibly being TRBD2 (6 bases). The V end lost 7 bases, the J end lost 2 bases, and 11 bases lay between the germline ends. Per germline, CDR1 SQVTM and CDR2 ANQGSEA. The CDR3 is 12 amino acids. The CDR3 region is CSGGVTQETQYF. The CDR3 DNA is TGCAGCGGGGGGGTAACACAAGAGACCCAGTACTTC.

This clonotype was observed a few times. This rearrangement joins TRBV7-2 to TRBJ2-3; TRBD2 matches at 12 bases. V trimming: 5 bases; J trimming: 5 bases; junction bases outside the gene matches: 5. Germline V gene sequence: CDR1 SGHTA, CDR2 FQGNSA. The CDR3 sequence is 15 residues long. CDR3 amino acids: CASSPSGGAGDTQYF. As DNA, the CDR3 is TGTGCCAGCAGCCCTAGCGGGGGGGCGGGAGATACGCAGTATTTT.

The chain uses TRBV7-2 and TRBJ1-3, with D unresolved. The CDR3 runs 13 residues. Germline V lookup: CDR1 SGHTA, CDR2 FQGNSA. V was clipped by 4 bases and J by 4 bases, with 8 bases between them. CDR3 in amino acids: CASSSSLGNTIYF. CDR3 coding DNA: TGTGCCAGCAGCTCCTCTCTCGGAAACACCATATATTTT.

This clonotype has more than one count but fewer than ten. The chain links TRBV29-1 to TRBJ2-7, with a weak D call TRBD1 (6 bases). This CDR3 comprises 13 residues. V was shortened by 4 bases and J by 10 bases, with 20 bases between the two germline ends. Germline CDR1 reads SQVTM; CDR2 reads ANQGSEA. The DNA for the CDR3 is TGCAGCGTTGCCCAACAGGGAACTCCAACTCAGTACTTC. Its translation is CSVAQQGTPTQYF.

This clonotype was seen a single time. V and J are TRBV6-2 or TRBV6-3 and TRBJ2-7; 7 bases line up with TRBD1. The CDR3 contains 14 residues. Germline CDR1 is MNHEY and CDR2 is SVGEGT. With 8 bases clipped from V and 0 bases from J, the junction kept 7 bases outside the gene matches. CDR3 loop: CASAPGTASYEQYF. CDR3 coding DNA: TGTGCCAGCGCCCCCGGGACAGCCTCCTACGAGCAGTACTTC.

The rearrangement uses TRBV10-2 and TRBJ2-7; 9 positions match TRBD1. Unmatched junction bases numbered 14, after V lost 5 bases and J lost 6 bases. Germline loops: CDR1 WSHSY, CDR2 SAAADI. CDR3 length equals 16 residues. The CDR3 coding sequence is TGCGCCAGCAGTATCGGACAGGGGACGGGGGGTAGCGAGCAGTACTTC. This translates into CASSIGQGTGGSEQYF.

Remarks on this clonotype: With a much larger clone just one base away, this may be a read error. The chain carries TRBV7-9 and TRBJ1-2; no reliable D call. The germline V gene has CDR1 SEHNR and CDR2 FQNEAQ (reference sequence). The CDR3 consists of 13 residues. Deletions cut 2 bases from V and 4 bases from J, with 8 bases between. CDR3 sequence: CASSLTETYGYTF. The CDR3 DNA reads TGTGCCAGCAGCTTAACAGAAACCTATGGCTACACCTTC.

This chain links TRBV12-3 or TRBV12-4 with TRBJ2-3; TRBD2 matches at 8 bases. The CDR3 extends over 14 amino acids. Trimming at V came to 5 bases and at J to 5 bases, leaving 6 bases not matched to a gene. The CDR3 is CASSPGGALDTQYF. The CDR3 DNA is TGTGCCAGCAGTCCCGGGGGGGCCTTAGATACGCAGTATTTT.

The V and J genes are TRBV7-9 and TRBJ2-5; 9 nucleotides agree with TRBD1. Germline V gives CDR1 SEHNR, CDR2 FQNEAQ (reference sequence). V dropped 2 bases and J dropped 5; count of bases not matched to a gene: 3. This CDR3 is 14 amino acids long. The CDR3 region has the DNA TGTGCCAGCAGCTTACACGGGACAGGGGAGACCCAGTACTTC. This sequence encodes CASSLHGTGETQYF.

This clonotype has at least ten counts. This chain connects TRBV28 to TRBJ2-2, with a possible D match to TRBD2 (6 bases). The ends were cut back, 6 bases at V and 1 base at J, with 12 bases in the middle. The germline CDR1 and CDR2 sequences are MDHEN and SYDVKM. The CDR3 extends over 15 amino acids. This CDR3 is CASSAGGVNTGELFF. CDR3 sequence (DNA): TGTGCCAGCAGCGCTGGCGGGGTGAACACCGGGGAGCTGTTTTTT.

In this sample, this clonotype turned up a few times. This chain uses TRBV30 with TRBJ2-1; D gene ambiguous. The CDR3 has 13 amino acids. V was trimmed by 4 bases and J by 8 bases, leaving 15 bases between them. Germline values: CDR1 GTSNPN, CDR2 SVGIG (reference sequence). The CDR3 region has the DNA TGTGCCTGGAAGTGGAGCGCGTATGATGAGCAGTTCTTC. Its translation: CAWKWSAYDEQFF. The full variable domain, rest sourced from reference TRBV30 and TRBJ2-1, is SQTIHQWPATLVQPVGSPLSLECTVEGTSNPNLYWYRQAAGRGLQLLFYSVGIGQISSEVPQNLSASRPQDRQFILSSKKLLLSDSGFYLCAWKWSAYDEQFFGPGTRLTVL.

At least ten counts were recorded for this clonotype. The chain is built from TRBV7-2 and TRBJ2-4; D is ambiguous. The V end was cut by 1 base, the J end by 4 bases, with 11 bases between. The CDR3 sequence is 15 residues long. Looked up from germline, CDR1 is SGHTA and CDR2 is FQGNSA. The CDR3 DNA reads as TGTGCCAGCAGCTTAGAAGGCGCCCAGAAAAACATTCAGTACTTC. Translation gives CASSLEGAQKNIQYF.

This clonotype was detected a few times. The chain carries TRBV10-2 and TRBJ1-2; TRBD1 aligns across 8 bases. The CDR3 has 15 amino acids. Germline values: CDR1 WSHSY, CDR2 SAAADI. Trimming removed 2 bases from V and 5 bases from J; junction bases left unmatched: 7. DNA of the CDR3: TGCGCCAGCAGTGAGCGGACAGGGCCCCTTTATGGCTACACCTTC. Its translation is CASSERTGPLYGYTF.

This clonotype was recorded at least ten times. The V call is TRBV28, the J call TRBJ2-7; 7 nucleotides align to TRBD2. Germline CDR1 is MDHEN and CDR2 is SYDVKM. The V segment lost 7 bases and the J segment 4 bases; nucleotides outside the gene matches: 10. CDR3 length: 14 amino acids. The CDR3, as DNA: TGTGCCAGCATCACCCCGGGGGGTGGGTACGAGCAGTACTTC. The encoded protein is CASITPGGGYEQYF.

This clonotype has a handful of counts. J is TRBJ1-1 and V is TRBV5-1; D unresolved. This CDR3 contains 14 residues. Trimming left V 0 bases short and J 3 bases short, with 9 bases between. Germline CDR1 reads SGHRS; CDR2 reads YFSETQ. The CDR3 region has the DNA TGCGCCAGCAGCTTGGGAGCAGTTTACACTGAAGCTTTCTTT. Protein: CASSLGAVYTEAFF.

The gene calls are TRBV29-1 and TRBJ1-1, with D perhaps TRBD1 (6 bases). The V gene lost 5 bases and the J gene lost 1 base, with 17 bases spanning the gap. Germline CDR1 and CDR2: SQVTM and ANQGSEA. This CDR3 has 15 residues. In nucleotides, the CDR3 is TGCAGCGTTCGGGGGGTGAGGGGGAAGAACACTGAAGCTTTCTTT. This translates into CSVRGVRGKNTEAFF.

V usage is TRBV29-1 and J usage is TRBJ1-1; D gene ambiguous. The CDR3 is 13 residues long. Germline V gene data show CDR1 as SQVTM and CDR2 as ANQGSEA. Trimming shortened V by 6 bases and J by 0 bases, and 11 bases separated the two germline ends. The CDR3 spells CSVRTALNTEAFF. DNA for the CDR3: TGCAGCGTCCGGACGGCTTTGAACACTGAAGCTTTCTTT. The complete variable domain, with remaining parts taken from reference TRBV29-1 and TRBJ1-1, reads SAVISQKPSRDICQRGTSLTIQCQVDSQVTMMFWYRQQPGQSLTLIATANQGSEATYESGFVIDKFPISRPNLTFSTLTVSNMSPEDSSIYLCSVRTALNTEAFFGQGTRLTVV.

This clonotype was seen a few times. The chain employs TRBV15 and TRBJ1-1; D unclear. The CDR3 runs 15 residues. V lost 1 base to trimming and J lost 1 base, with 10 bases between them. The germline CDR1 and CDR2 sequences are LNHNV and YYDKDF (reference sequence). Here the CDR3 DNA reads TGTGCCACCAGCAGAGGACCGCTAAAGAACACTGAAGCTTTCTTT. Its protein is CATSRGPLKNTEAFF. Complete variable domain (other parts from reference TRBV15 and TRBJ1-1): DAMVIQNPRYQVTQFGKPVTLSCSQTLNHNVMYWYQQKSSQAPKLLFHYYDKDFNNEADTPDNFQSRRPNTSFCFLDIRSPGLGDTAMYLCATSRGPLKNTEAFFGQGTRLTVV.